A selection of T cell receptor beta chains follows, all from one sample in a study of regulatory T cells in long-lasting Graves disease. Each CDR3 protein is one row after TCRdb ran MiXCR on the multiplex PCR reads. The sample contains under 500,000 distinct CDR3 sequences, around 20% of which appear only once. Sequences were derived from peripheral blood mononuclear cells (PBMCs), sampled when the disease was refractory, from a patient treated with antithyroid drugs. The receptors come from a female donor with Graves disease. Each CDR3 is given with its conserved first and last residue. The D gene is left open where the match is weak. Rows may omit the clone size; those that give it use once, few, many or a size class.

v_gene: TRBV7-2
d_gene: -
abundance: -
j_gene: TRBJ2-6
CDR3aa: CASSPRALGTNVLTF
CDR3nt: TGTGCCAGCAGCCCCCGGGCCTTAGGTACCAACGTCCTGACTTTC

v_gene: TRBV3-1
d_gene: -
abundance: few
j_gene: TRBJ2-7
CDR3aa: CASSQEPGHSYEQYF
CDR3nt: TGTGCCAGCAGCCAAGAACCGGGACACTCCTACGAGCAGTACTTC

v_gene: TRBV4-1
d_gene: -
abundance: -
j_gene: TRBJ1-6
CDR3aa: CASSQEGLGNSPLHF
CDR3nt: TGCGCCAGCAGCCAAGAAGGGTTGGGTAATTCACCCCTCCACTTT

v_gene: TRBV12-5
d_gene: -
abundance: -
j_gene: TRBJ2-2
CDR3aa: CASGSWTANTGELFF
CDR3nt: TGTGCTAGTGGCTCCTGGACAGCGAACACCGGGGAGCTGTTTTTT

v_gene: TRBV5-6
d_gene: -
abundance: many
j_gene: TRBJ2-5
CDR3aa: CASSLGGSPATQYF
CDR3nt: TGTGCCAGCAGCTTGGGGGGTTCTCCGGCGACCCAGTACTTC

v_gene: TRBV5-1
d_gene: -
abundance: -
j_gene: TRBJ1-5
CDR3aa: CASSPDANINQPQHF
CDR3nt: TGCGCCAGCAGCCCAGACGCGAACATCAATCAGCCCCAGCATTTT

v_gene: TRBV2
d_gene: -
abundance: few
j_gene: TRBJ2-2
CDR3aa: CASSEDPYGELFF
CDR3nt: TGTGCCAGCAGCGAGGACCCTTACGGGGAGCTGTTTTTT

v_gene: TRBV7-2
d_gene: TRBD2
abundance: -
j_gene: TRBJ2-7
CDR3aa: CASSYRLAGAYEQYF
CDR3nt: TGTGCCAGCAGCTATAGACTAGCGGGAGCCTACGAGCAGTACTTC

v_gene: TRBV6-1
d_gene: TRBD2
abundance: many
j_gene: TRBJ2-7
CDR3aa: CASSEAGTSGYEQYF
CDR3nt: TGTGCCAGCAGTGAAGCGGGGACTAGCGGGTACGAGCAGTACTTC

v_gene: TRBV7-9
d_gene: TRBD1
abundance: -
j_gene: TRBJ2-6
CDR3aa: CASSLFPAGTVSGANVLTF
CDR3nt: TGTGCCAGCAGCTTATTCCCCGCCGGGACAGTCTCTGGGGCCAACGTCCTGACTTTC

v_gene: TRBV6-1
d_gene: -
abundance: many
j_gene: TRBJ1-1
CDR3aa: CASDPRGAMNTEAFF
CDR3nt: TGTGCCAGTGACCCCCGGGGGGCGATGAACACTGAAGCTTTCTTT

v_gene: TRBV12-3/TRBV12-4
d_gene: TRBD1
abundance: -
j_gene: TRBJ2-2
CDR3aa: CASSEGQEQLNLNTGELFF
CDR3nt: TGTGCCAGCAGCGAGGGACAGGAGCAACTTAACCTTAACACCGGGGAGCTGTTTTTT

v_gene: TRBV24-1
d_gene: -
abundance: -
j_gene: TRBJ2-3
CDR3aa: CATSVLVGDTQYF
CDR3nt: TGTGCCACCAGTGTCTTAGTTGGGGATACGCAGTATTTT

v_gene: TRBV10-1
d_gene: TRBD1
abundance: many
j_gene: TRBJ2-5
CDR3aa: CASSDRTGKETQYF
CDR3nt: TGCGCCAGCAGTGACCGGACAGGGAAAGAGACCCAGTACTTC

v_gene: TRBV30
d_gene: -
abundance: -
j_gene: TRBJ2-7
CDR3aa: CAWSFTDEQYF
CDR3nt: TGTGCCTGGAGTTTTACAGACGAGCAGTACTTC

v_gene: TRBV20-1
d_gene: TRBD1
abundance: -
j_gene: TRBJ2-6
CDR3aa: CSASPGQGGSGANVLTF
CDR3nt: TGCAGTGCTAGCCCGGGACAGGGGGGTTCTGGGGCCAACGTCCTGACTTTC

v_gene: TRBV6-1
d_gene: -
abundance: few
j_gene: TRBJ1-3
CDR3aa: CASSAGSSAQGNTIYF
CDR3nt: TGTGCCAGCAGCGCCGGATCCTCGGCTCAAGGAAACACCATATATTTT

v_gene: TRBV12-3/TRBV12-4
d_gene: TRBD1
abundance: many
j_gene: TRBJ1-1
CDR3aa: CASSEGQGGTEAFF
CDR3nt: TGTGCCAGCAGTGAGGGACAGGGGGGAACTGAAGCTTTCTTT

v_gene: TRBV4-1
d_gene: TRBD2
abundance: -
j_gene: TRBJ2-1
CDR3aa: CASSPRGESSYNEQFF
CDR3nt: TGCGCCAGCAGCCCCCGGGGGGAGAGCTCCTACAATGAGCAGTTCTTC

v_gene: TRBV28
d_gene: TRBD1
abundance: many
j_gene: TRBJ2-7
CDR3aa: CASSFSGTGVYEQYF
CDR3nt: TGTGCCAGCAGTTTCTCCGGGACAGGGGTCTACGAGCAGTACTTC

v_gene: TRBV15
d_gene: -
abundance: few
j_gene: TRBJ1-1
CDR3aa: CATSRDAEFPEAFF
CDR3nt: TGTGCCACCAGCAGGGACGCCGAGTTCCCTGAAGCTTTCTTT

v_gene: TRBV30
d_gene: -
abundance: -
j_gene: TRBJ2-3
CDR3aa: CAWSVGTDTQYF
CDR3nt: TGTGCCTGGAGTGTGGGCACAGATACGCAGTATTTT

v_gene: TRBV27
d_gene: -
abundance: -
j_gene: TRBJ2-5
CDR3aa: CASFLVFPGAQETQYF
CDR3nt: TGTGCCAGCTTCTTGGTGTTCCCGGGGGCCCAAGAGACCCAGTACTTC

v_gene: TRBV9
d_gene: TRBD1
abundance: few
j_gene: TRBJ1-1
CDR3aa: CASSEGTGWDTEAFF
CDR3nt: TGTGCCAGCAGCGAGGGGACAGGGTGGGACACTGAAGCTTTCTTT

v_gene: TRBV6-1
d_gene: TRBD1
abundance: few
j_gene: TRBJ1-5
CDR3aa: CASTRQGAWDQPQHF
CDR3nt: TGTGCCAGCACCAGACAGGGGGCTTGGGATCAGCCCCAGCATTTT

v_gene: TRBV11-2
d_gene: -
abundance: -
j_gene: TRBJ1-2
CDR3aa: CASSLDLPYGYTF
CDR3nt: TGTGCCAGCAGCTTAGATCTCCCCTATGGCTACACCTTC

v_gene: TRBV28
d_gene: -
abundance: many
j_gene: TRBJ1-2
CDR3aa: CASTATHLYGYTF
CDR3nt: TGTGCCAGCACCGCCACGCACCTCTATGGCTACACCTTC

v_gene: TRBV7-2
d_gene: TRBD2
abundance: -
j_gene: TRBJ2-3
CDR3aa: CASSPPSGADTQYF
CDR3nt: TGTGCCAGCAGCCCTCCTAGCGGGGCAGATACGCAGTATTTT

v_gene: TRBV20-1
d_gene: -
abundance: many
j_gene: TRBJ2-5
CDR3aa: CSAMKVAEWETQYF
CDR3nt: TGCAGTGCTATGAAGGTAGCCGAGTGGGAGACCCAGTACTTC

v_gene: TRBV28
d_gene: TRBD2
abundance: many
j_gene: TRBJ2-7
CDR3aa: CASSTRIGAAGAGLAGPSSYEQYF
CDR3nt: TGTGCCAGCAGTACCCGAATCGGGGCAGCCGGGGCGGGACTAGCGGGACCGAGCTCCTACGAGCAGTACTTC

v_gene: TRBV13
d_gene: -
abundance: -
j_gene: TRBJ2-5
CDR3aa: CASSLEKTTQYF
CDR3nt: TGTGCCAGCAGCTTAGAGAAGACGACCCAGTACTTC

v_gene: TRBV27
d_gene: -
abundance: many
j_gene: TRBJ1-6
CDR3aa: CASSLGRSIVSPLHF
CDR3nt: TGTGCCAGCAGTTTAGGACGGTCTATTGTTTCACCCCTCCACTTT

v_gene: TRBV15
d_gene: -
abundance: many
j_gene: TRBJ2-5
CDR3aa: CATSSRGYETQYF
CDR3nt: TGTGCCACCAGCAGCAGAGGGTACGAGACCCAGTACTTC